These 25 T cell receptor beta chains came from one sample sequenced in a study of blood T cell repertoires in COVID-19. Here immunoSEQ multiplex PCR was the method, and the copy in TCRdb shows in-frame clones only, minus some. In the table there are some 120,000 clones, over 80% of which are singletons. The source material was peripheral blood. These receptors all come from a man between 60 and 75 years old with acute or convalescent COVID-19.

V usage is TRBV28 and J usage is TRBJ2-7; no reliable D call. The germline V gene encodes CDR1 MDHEN and CDR2 SYDVKM. This CDR3 has 14 amino acids. Trimming left V 7 bases short and J 1 base short, with 14 bases between. CDR3 in amino acids: CASTDTLSSYEQYF. The CDR3 nucleotides read TGTGCCAGCACAGACACCCTTTCGTCCTACGAGCAGTACTTC.

The V call is TRBV15, the J call TRBJ2-7, with 10 positions matching TRBD1. With 2 bases clipped from V and 3 bases from J, the junction kept 4 bases outside the gene matches. The CDR3 extends over 15 amino acids. The germline V gene encodes CDR1 LNHNV and CDR2 YYDKDF (reference sequence). The CDR3 sequence: CATSRLGQGNYEQYF. The DNA for the CDR3 is TGTGCCACCAGCAGATTGGGACAGGGGAACTACGAGCAGTACTTC.

The chain links TRBV3-1 (or the pseudogene TRBV3-2) to TRBJ1-1, with TRBD1 matching 7 bases. V was pared by 6 bases and J by 5 bases, with 6 bases of the junction left unmatched. CDR1 is LGHDT and CDR2 is YNNKEL in the germline V gene (reference sequence). The CDR3 is made up of 13 amino acids. CDR3 in amino acids: CASSRTRGTEAFF. CDR3 sequence (DNA): TGTGCCAGCAGTCGTACCAGGGGGACTGAAGCTTTCTTT.

The chain uses TRBV23-1 and TRBJ2-7; a weak D match, TRBD1 (5 bases). TRBV23-1 is filed as an ORF, its function uncertain. The CDR3 loop spans 14 amino acids. V lost 8 bases, J lost 0 bases, and 14 bases lay in between. CDR3 DNA: TGCGCCAGCTCCCCAACAGGAAGCTCCTACGAGCAGTACTTC. Amino acids: CASSPTGSSYEQYF.

The chain employs TRBV30 and TRBJ1-1, with D maybe TRBD1 (6 bases). The V gene's germline CDR1 is GTSNPN and CDR2 SVGIG (reference sequence). Trimming stripped 5 bases from V and 5 bases from J, with 15 bases between. The CDR3 is made up of 13 amino acids. The CDR3 loop reads CAWGRQVGTEAFF. In nucleotides, the CDR3 is TGTGCCTGGGGGAGACAGGTAGGAACTGAAGCTTTCTTT.

The V call is TRBV2, the J call TRBJ2-3; tentative D call: TRBD1 (5 bases). The germline V gene has CDR1 SNHLY and CDR2 FYNNEI. V lost 8 bases, J lost 4 bases, and 10 bases lay in between. The length of the CDR3 is 12 residues. This CDR3 reads CASPPGPDTQYF. The CDR3 nucleotides are TGTGCCAGCCCCCCAGGGCCAGATACGCAGTATTTT.

The chain links TRBV5-1 to TRBJ2-4; D possibly corresponds to TRBD1 (5 bases). Germline CDR1 SGHRS, CDR2 YFSETQ. This CDR3 is 14 amino acids long. Trimming cost V 2 bases and J 3 bases, with 9 bases left between them. CDR3 loop: CASSLQGDKNIQYF. Here the CDR3 DNA reads TGCGCCAGCAGCTTACAAGGGGACAAAAACATTCAGTACTTC.

The chain uses TRBV2 and TRBJ2-1; no definite D call. This CDR3 has 15 amino acids. V was shortened by 7 bases and J by 5 bases, with 18 bases between the two germline ends. Germline V gene lookup returns CDR1 SNHLY and CDR2 FYNNEI. The CDR3 bases are TGTGCCAGCATGGCCCGAGGTCTTCAAGACAATGAGCAGTTCTTC. Translated: CASMARGLQDNEQFF.

The chain employs TRBV18 and TRBJ2-1, with TRBD2 matching over 11 bases. The CDR3 length is 20 residues. Unmatched junction bases numbered 11, after V lost 1 base and J lost 0 bases. Germline CDR1 KGHSH, CDR2 LQKENI. CDR3 residues: CASSPLQLRTSGLSYNEQFF. CDR3 in DNA: TGTGCCAGCTCACCACTTCAACTCCGGACTAGCGGGCTCTCCTACAATGAGCAGTTCTTC.

The chain links TRBV28 to TRBJ1-1; no reliable D call. The ends were cut back, 3 bases at V and 4 bases at J, with 15 bases in the middle. The CDR3 spans 15 residues. CDR1 MDHEN and CDR2 SYDVKM come from the germline V gene. Here the CDR3 DNA reads TGTGCCAGCAGTTTGCATCCCCAAGCCGGCACTGAAGCTTTCTTT. As protein: CASSLHPQAGTEAFF.

The chain is built from TRBV19 and TRBJ1-1; D is ambiguous. The CDR3 loop spans 14 amino acids. Germline-derived CDR1 and CDR2 are LNHDA and SQIVND (reference sequence). The V gene lost 4 bases and the J gene lost 4 bases, with 13 bases spanning the gap. The CDR3 loop reads CASSTPAEGTEAFF. The CDR3 DNA reads TGTGCCAGTAGTACCCCCGCCGAGGGCACTGAAGCTTTCTTT.

A single count supports this clone. V usage is TRBV5-1 and J usage is TRBJ2-3; TRBD2 agrees at 8 bases. This CDR3 comprises 16 residues. The germline V gene has CDR1 SGHRS and CDR2 YFSETQ. The trim removed 4 bases at V and 4 bases at J, leaving 11 bases unmatched. DNA of the CDR3: TGCGCCAGCAGCCCTGGACTAGCCACCTTCGCAGATACGCAGTATTTT. Amino acids: CASSPGLATFADTQYF.

The J gene is TRBJ2-2, the V gene TRBV3-1 (or the pseudogene TRBV3-2); 7 nucleotides agree with TRBD1. The junction had 2 bases not matched to a gene; V was cut back by 6 bases and J by 1 base. This CDR3 is 14 amino acids long. The germline CDR1 and CDR2 sequences are LGHDT and YNNKEL (reference sequence). This CDR3 is CASRRQGNTGELFF. The CDR3 nucleotides are TGTGCCAGCAGACGACAGGGGAACACCGGGGAGCTGTTTTTT.

The chain has TRBV6-5 and TRBJ2-1; a possible D gene is TRBD2 (6 bases). Germline lookup yields CDR1 MNHEY and CDR2 SVGAGI. The CDR3 runs 12 residues. The ends were cut back, 5 bases at V and 15 bases at J, with 17 bases in the middle. The CDR3 DNA reads as TGTGCCAGCAGTCCAGGCGGCGGGGCGCGGTTCTTC. It translates to CASSPGGGARFF.

This clone appeared a single time. This chain uses TRBV3-1 (or the pseudogene TRBV3-2) with TRBJ1-2; D is possibly TRBD1 (6 bases). The germline V gene encodes CDR1 LGHDT and CDR2 YNNKEL (reference sequence). This CDR3 is 13 amino acids long. V lost 1 base and J lost 8, with 11 bases in between. CDR3 residues: CASSQVEGVGYTF. CDR3 bases: TGTGCCAGCAGCCAAGTAGAGGGGGTCGGCTACACCTTC.

The rearrangement links TRBV9 to TRBJ2-5; 8 bases match TRBD2. The CDR3 has 15 amino acids. Losses at the gene ends were 0 bases for V and 5 bases for J; bases not matched to a gene: 6. Germline V gene lookup returns CDR1 SGDLS and CDR2 YYNGEE. CDR3 DNA: TGTGCCAGCAGCGTAGCGGGAGGGACTGGGGAGACCCAGTACTTC. The encoded protein is CASSVAGGTGETQYF.

The chain uses TRBV28 and TRBJ2-1; TRBD2 aligns across 7 bases. The V gene end was trimmed by 2 bases and the J gene end by 12 bases; junction bases not matched to a gene: 7. The CDR3 is made up of 13 amino acids. Germline assignment: CDR1 MDHEN and CDR2 SYDVKM. The CDR3 sequence is CASSLDGGRGQFF. CDR3 bases: TGTGCCAGCAGTTTAGATGGCGGGAGAGGGCAGTTCTTC.

The chain is built from TRBV9 and TRBJ1-3; D is undetermined. CDR1 is SGDLS, CDR2 YYNGEE, per germline. The CDR3 length is 14 residues. Trimming stripped 3 bases from V and 0 bases from J, with 7 bases between. The CDR3 protein is CASSAGNSGNTIYF. CDR3 DNA sequence: TGTGCCAGCAGCGCGGGGAACTCTGGAAACACCATATATTTT.

This chain links TRBV2 with TRBJ2-3; a weak D match, TRBD2 (6 bases). Germline V CDR1 and CDR2: SNHLY, FYNNEI. The V end lost 1 base, the J end lost 4 bases, and 12 bases lay between the germline ends. This CDR3 is built from 15 residues. For the CDR3, the DNA is TGTGCCAGCAGTGAAGTGCGCGGGAAGTCAGATACGCAGTATTTT. This encodes CASSEVRGKSDTQYF.

This rearrangement joins TRBV12-3 or TRBV12-4 to TRBJ1-3; D is ambiguous. The CDR3 runs to 13 residues. Trimming took off 10 bases at V and 4 bases at J, with 14 bases between the two ends. The CDR3 DNA follows: TGTGCCACCCAAGTAACGCGAGGAAACACCATATATTTT. It translates to CATQVTRGNTIYF.

As for this clone: The same CDR3 can be traced to other DNA sequences in this sample. The genes are TRBV12-3 or TRBV12-4 and TRBJ1-1, with D perhaps matching TRBD1 (6 bases). Trimming stripped 6 bases from V and 3 bases from J, with 11 bases between. The CDR3 consists of 13 residues. In DNA, the CDR3 is TGTGCCAGCAGCTTCACAGGGTACACTGAAGCTTTCTTT. Translated, it gives CASSFTGYTEAFF.

The rearrangement uses TRBV24-1 and TRBJ2-1; D may be TRBD2 (6 bases). V was cut by 3 bases and J by 0 bases, with 17 bases left in between. CDR1 is KGHDR, CDR2 SFDVKD, per germline. This CDR3 contains 18 residues. The CDR3 nucleotides read TGTGCCACCAGTGATCCGACTAGTCTAAGTAGCTCCTACAATGAGCAGTTCTTC. Translating gives CATSDPTSLSSSYNEQFF.

V is TRBV14 and J is TRBJ2-1; D gene ambiguous. Germline-derived CDR1 and CDR2 are SGHDN and FVKESK. The CDR3 totals 11 residues. V was pared by 5 bases and J by 9 bases, with 8 bases between. CDR3 in DNA: TGTGCCAGCAGCGTATACGGTGAGCAGTTCTTC. It encodes CASSVYGEQFF.

This chain uses TRBV5-1 with TRBJ1-6; 7 bases are shared with TRBD1. With 4 bases clipped from V and 6 bases from J, the junction kept 4 bases outside the gene matches. CDR1 and CDR2 from the germline V gene are SGHRS and YFSETQ. The CDR3 has 14 amino acids. The CDR3 here is CASSPGQPNSPLHF. Written as DNA, the CDR3 is TGCGCCAGCAGCCCGGGACAGCCTAATTCACCCCTCCACTTT.

V and J are TRBV2 and TRBJ1-1; D is perhaps TRBD1 (5 bases). The germline gives CDR1 SNHLY, CDR2 FYNNEI. V gave up 2 bases and J gave up 1 base, with 8 bases separating them. The CDR3 extends over 14 amino acids. The CDR3 reads CASSEYRPNTEAFF. CDR3 sequence (DNA): TGTGCCAGCAGTGAATACAGGCCGAACACTGAAGCTTTCTTT.